Below, one T cell receptor beta chain is given with its context. V was pared by 2 bases and J by 3 bases, with 11 bases of the junction left unmatched. CDR1 is SGHDT and CDR2 is YYEEEE in the germline V gene. The length of the CDR3 is 17 residues. Using immunoSEQ multiplex PCR, the repertoire was profiled, and TCRdb retains in-frame clones only, with some absent. The sample records approximately 500,000 clones, approximately 79% being singletons. This record belongs to a study of shared clonotypes between healthy human individuals. Sequencing input: PBMCs. J is TRBJ2-5 and V is TRBV5-6; 9 positions match TRBD2. The receptor was isolated from a woman aged 40 to 55 in good health. Some clones in this sample may be carry-over from other donors' samples. CDR3 residues: CASSFTGGRDVEETQYF. CDR3 DNA: TGTGCCAGCAGCTTCACCGGCGGGAGGGATGTGGAAGAGACCCAGTACTTC.